One and the same sample provided the 10 T cell receptor beta chains below, sequenced in a study of blood T cell repertoires in COVID-19. TCRdb keeps only in-frame clones here, not all; method: immunoSEQ multiplex PCR. The top ten hold 3.5% to 5% of the sample, which has 150,000 to 200,000 clones, 83% seen once. Sequencing was done on a sample of PBMCs or T cells enriched from blood (not recorded which). The receptors derive from a woman in her forties or fifties who had recovered from COVID-19.

The rearrangement links TRBV4-1 to TRBJ1-6; 8 bases align to TRBD1. The junction had 4 bases not matched to a gene; V was cut back by 2 bases and J by 10 bases. The CDR3 extends over 14 amino acids. Germline V CDR1 and CDR2: MGHRA, YSYEKL. The CDR3 sequence is CASSQPDRGSPLHF. The CDR3 DNA sequence: TGCGCCAGCAGCCAACCTGACAGGGGATCACCCCTCCACTTT.

This chain uses TRBV3-1 (or the pseudogene TRBV3-2) with TRBJ2-4, with TRBD1 matching 8 bases. The CDR3 spans 17 residues. The junction had 14 bases not matched to a gene; V was cut back by 2 bases and J by 8 bases. Germline CDR1 and CDR2: LGHDT and YNNKEL (reference sequence). The CDR3 spells CASSQYPRTGFLHIQYF. The CDR3 DNA reads as TGTGCCAGCAGCCAATACCCCAGGACAGGGTTTTTGCACATTCAGTACTTC.

This chain links TRBV18 with TRBJ1-5, with no clear D. Per germline, CDR1 KGHSH and CDR2 LQKENI. CDR3 length: 16 amino acids. The V end was cut by 2 bases, the J end by 1 base, with 12 bases between. In DNA form, the CDR3 reads TGTGCCAGCTCACCATCCTACGCTAGCAGCAATCAGCCCCAGCATTTT. Its protein is CASSPSYASSNQPQHF.

J is TRBJ1-1 and V is TRBV19; weak D call: TRBD1 (6 bases). V lost 3 bases and J 3 bases, leaving 17 bases between the germline ends. This CDR3 has 16 amino acids. The V gene's germline CDR1 is LNHDA and CDR2 SQIVND (reference sequence). In nucleotides, the CDR3 is TGTGCCAGTAGTATGAGAAGGGGGGGACGGGACACTGAAGCTTTCTTT. Encoded protein: CASSMRRGGRDTEAFF.

This chain links TRBV7-8 with TRBJ2-7; D gene uncertain. V was pared by 0 bases and J by 3 bases, with 6 bases between. This CDR3 spans 13 amino acids. In germline, CDR1 is SGHVS, CDR2 FQNEAQ. This chain's CDR3 is CASSLARYYEQYV. In nucleotides, the CDR3 is TGTGCCAGCAGCTTAGCGCGGTACTACGAGCAGTACGTC.

This rearrangement joins TRBV20-1 to TRBJ1-2; D possibly corresponds to TRBD1 (6 bases). CDR3 size: 10 residues. V was clipped by 7 bases and J by 13 bases, with 16 bases between them. Germline V gene sequence: CDR1 DFQATT, CDR2 SNEGSKA (reference sequence). CDR3 nucleotides: TGCAGTGTGGATGGGACAAAGGGCACCTTC. Residues: CSVDGTKGTF.

The V and J genes are TRBV7-2 and TRBJ1-3; 9 bases line up with TRBD1. Germline loops: CDR1 SGHTA, CDR2 FQGNSA. The CDR3 spans 16 residues. V lost 5 bases to trimming and J lost 0 bases; unmatched junction nucleotides: 5. As DNA, the CDR3 is TGTGCCAGCAGCCGGTTGGGACAGGGCTCTGGAAACACCATATATTTT. This sequence encodes CASSRLGQGSGNTIYF.

This clone showed up just a few times. V and J are TRBV11-2 and TRBJ1-3; D remains unclear. Germline V CDR1 and CDR2: SGHAT, FQNNGV. The CDR3 is 15 amino acids. Trimming stripped 5 bases from V and 0 bases from J, with 11 bases between. The CDR3 spells CASSRMSSSGNTIYF. In nucleotides, the CDR3 is TGTGCCAGCAGCAGAATGTCCAGCTCTGGAAACACCATATATTTT.

A few counts support this clone. The chain recombines TRBV9 with TRBJ1-5, with a weak D call TRBD1 (5 bases). The germline CDR1 and CDR2 sequences are SGDLS and YYNGEE. The V end was cut by 0 bases, the J end by 8 bases, with 15 bases between. There are 15 residues in the CDR3. The CDR3 nucleotides read TGTGCCAGCAGCGTAGTCGGGGGGATCGGGGAGCCCCAGCATTTT. Its translation is CASSVVGGIGEPQHF.

This chain uses TRBV25-1 with TRBJ1-2; D might be TRBD1 (5 bases). This CDR3 is built from 14 residues. Germline V CDR1 and CDR2: MGHDK, SYGVNS. Trimming took off 6 bases at V and 3 bases at J, with 14 bases between the two ends. Here the CDR3 DNA reads TGTGCCAGCAGGTCCTCCGGGGGGGACTATGGCTACACCTTC. Its translation is CASRSSGGDYGYTF.